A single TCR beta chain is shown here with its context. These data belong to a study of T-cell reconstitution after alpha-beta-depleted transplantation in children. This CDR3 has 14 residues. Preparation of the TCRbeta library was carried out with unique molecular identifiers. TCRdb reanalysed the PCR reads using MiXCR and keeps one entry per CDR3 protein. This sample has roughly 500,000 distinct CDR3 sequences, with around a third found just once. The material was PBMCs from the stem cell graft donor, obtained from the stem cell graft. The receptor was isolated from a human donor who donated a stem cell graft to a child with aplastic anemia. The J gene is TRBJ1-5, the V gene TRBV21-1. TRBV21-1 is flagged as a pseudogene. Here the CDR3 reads CASSKTSGNQPQHF. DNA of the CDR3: TGTGCCAGCAGCAAAACGTCGGGCAATCAGCCCCAGCATTTT.